The clone carrying this T cell receptor beta chain was found many times. The data derive from a study of T cells in Graves' hyperthyroidism and ophthalmopathy. The CDR3 totals 15 residues. J lost 8 bases, V lost 4 bases, and 4 bases had no gene match. Germline V CDR1 and CDR2: SEHNR, FQNEAQ (reference sequence). The investigators amplified TCR beta CDR3 regions from RNA transcripts. HTBI primers were employed in a first-round RT-PCR of the TCR CDR3. MiXCR was run by TCRdb on the multiplex PCR reads, yielding one entry per CDR3 protein. The table records approximately 590,000 distinct CDR3 sequences, 15% to 19% of them present only once.

This chain uses TRBV7-9 with TRBJ2-1; TRBD2 matches 14 bases. The TCR was taken from a young woman with Graves' hyperthyroidism. Input material: blood. CDR3 protein: CASSSGTSGRYEQFF. CDR3 nucleotide sequence: TGTGCCAGCAGCTCCGGGACTAGCGGGAGATATGAGCAGTTCTTC.